This T cell receptor (beta chain) was sequenced for a study of Ad26.COV2.S vaccination and SARS-CoV-2 variants. Study overall: Trial arm assignment for the donor was COV1001 Ad26.COV2.S.

The CDR3 is 11 amino acids. Per the germline V gene, CDR1 is SNHLY and CDR2 is FYNNEI. V was shortened by 6 bases and J by 8 bases, with 5 bases between the two germline ends. The treatment here: roughly 20 received Ad26.COV2.S at low or high dose, single or two shots; roughly five received placebo; per-sample allocation not given. Sample collection was performed on day 63 after the first vaccine or placebo injection. Using immunoSEQ multiplex PCR, the repertoire was profiled, and TCRdb retains in-frame clones only, with some absent. The data contain roughly 390,000 clones, 75% to 90% of them singletons.

Here the sequenced sample was peripheral blood, taken in a trial of Ad26.COV2.S vaccine versus placebo. V and J are TRBV2 and TRBJ1-6; D not certain. The TCR sequence derives from a person between 18 and 59 years old who received the Ad26.COV2.S COVID-19 vaccine or a placebo. The CDR3 DNA reads TGTGCCAGCAGGGACCATTCACCCCTCCACTTT. Residues: CASRDHSPLHF.